This TCR beta chain was profiled in a study of CD8 T cells in ankylosing spondylitis. Study outcomes and limitations: Within peripheral blood, clones linked to disease were CD8+ and relatively rare. The study identified a TCR beta motif of roughly eight highly homologous variants that appeared characteristic of ankylosing spondylitis blood.

Making the TCR beta libraries involved quantitative 5'-RACE with molecular barcodes. TCRdb used MiXCR to reprocess the 5' RACE reads, holding one entry per CDR3 protein. Of about 800,000 distinct CDR3 sequences in the sample, about an eighth were seen once. Trimming stripped 5 bases from V and 2 bases from J, with 14 bases between. The CDR3 contains 14 residues. Germline-derived CDR1 and CDR2 are DFQATT and SNEGSKA (reference sequence). Note on this clonotype: Its antigen is unknown.

The rearrangement joins TRBV20-1 to TRBJ2-3; D remains unclear. Sequencing input: blood, either unsorted or a sorted T cell fraction (not recorded which). The receptor was derived from a male donor with ankylosing spondylitis. CDR3 protein: CSAPTDFLTDTQYF. Written as DNA, the CDR3 is TGCAGTGCTCCAACCGATTTCCTCACAGATACGCAGTATTTT.